This TCR beta chain was captured by sequencing in a study of shared clonotypes between healthy human individuals. Study at large: Three plates each covered CD4 naive and memory; CD8 naive two, CD8 memory one. Whole-study results and caveats: Estimated richness was generally greater in naive than memory subsets. The sole specimen, blood, was sampled, and tissue repertoires likely differ.

Per the germline V gene, CDR1 is MDHEN and CDR2 is SYDVKM. Deletions cut 7 bases from V and 7 bases from J, with 26 bases between. This CDR3 comprises 16 residues. The assay was run at deep level. Profiled with immunoSEQ multiplex PCR; TCRdb holds only in-frame clones, not every one. The data hold approximately 2,000,000 clones, with about 90% observed a single time. This clone was picked up one time. As yet, its antigen is unknown. The clonotype comes from a man between 18 and 29 years old in good health. Some clones in this sample may be carry-over from other donors' samples. The sequenced sample consisted of naive CD4+ T cells from PBMCs. Indicated subset: CD45RA+ positively selected. The J gene is TRBJ2-7, the V gene TRBV28; a possible D gene is TRBD1 (6 bases). CDR3 coding DNA: TGTGCCAGCAAACGGGATTCCACAGGGCGGGCCGGGGAGCAGTACTTC. Its protein is CASKRDSTGRAGEQYF.